The 5 T cell receptor beta chains presented below share a single source sample, sequenced in a study of T cells after posttransplantation cyclophosphamide. Sequencing was performed with immunoSEQ multiplex PCR; in TCRdb, only in-frame clones are kept and a portion is missing. The sample yields 50,000 to 65,000 clones, roughly 86% seen once. Material for sequencing was PBMCs. The receptors derive from a man aged 25 to 45 with a blood cancer, CMV-positive, and with a related stem cell donor.

This clone was observed a single time. V is TRBV18 and J is TRBJ1-2; 10 positions match TRBD1. Per germline, CDR1 KGHSH and CDR2 LQKENI. The CDR3 is made up of 15 amino acids. The ends lost 3 bases at V and 1 base at J; junction bases unmatched: 2. The CDR3 DNA reads TGTGCCAGCTCACCCGGACAGGGGGATAACTATGGCTACACCTTC. Amino acid sequence: CASSPGQGDNYGYTF. Using reference TRBV18 and TRBJ1-2 for the parts outside the CDR3, the full variable domain is NAGVMQNPRHLVRRRGQEARLRCSPMKGHSHVYWYRQLPEEGLKFMVYLQKENIIDESGMPKERFSAEFPKEGPSILRIQQVVRGDSAAYFCASSPGQGDNYGYTFGSGTRLTVV.

This clone was recorded a few times. This chain links TRBV18 with TRBJ2-3; 7 bases are shared with TRBD1. This CDR3 has 14 residues. J lost 2 bases, V lost 8 bases, and 7 bases had no gene match. Germline CDR1 reads KGHSH; CDR2 reads LQKENI. CDR3 in amino acids: CASVRDRYTDTQYF. The CDR3 nucleotides read TGTGCCAGCGTCCGGGACAGATACACAGATACGCAGTATTTT.

This rearrangement joins TRBV28 to TRBJ2-7, with 10 nucleotides matching TRBD2. Losses at the gene ends were 10 bases for V and 3 bases for J; bases not matched to a gene: 12. The CDR3 has 15 residues. In germline, CDR1 is MDHEN, CDR2 SYDVKM. The CDR3 bases are TGTGCCACCGAACCTATAGCGGGAGGATACTACGAGCAGTACTTC. This encodes CATEPIAGGYYEQYF.

The gene calls are TRBV7-2 and TRBJ2-2; 9 bases fit TRBD2. The CDR3 spans 16 residues. CDR1 is SGHTA and CDR2 is FQGNSA in the germline V gene. The junction had 8 bases not matched to a gene; V was cut back by 5 bases and J by 4 bases. CDR3: CASSRGGEIVTGELFF. Written as DNA, the CDR3 is TGTGCCAGCAGCCGCGGGGGGGAAATAGTCACCGGGGAGCTGTTTTTT.

The rearrangement joins TRBV6-5 to TRBJ2-5; 12 bases agree with TRBD2. V was pared by 6 bases and J by 13 bases, with 15 bases of the junction left unmatched. Germline loops: CDR1 MNHEY, CDR2 SVGAGI. The CDR3 is 15 amino acids. CDR3 DNA: TGTGCCAGCAGCCCAACAGGGACTAGCGGGCAAATTGGGTACTTC. Its translation: CASSPTGTSGQIGYF.